These 19 T cell receptor beta chains came from one sample sequenced in a study of early T cells in non-severe SARS-CoV-2 infection. MiXCR, run by TCRdb on the 5' RACE reads, gives a single entry per CDR3 protein. The sample has 40,000 to 50,000 distinct CDR3 sequences, 11% seen once. The sequenced sample was whole blood. These receptors all stem from an adult who was a healthcare worker with PCR-confirmed SARS-CoV-2 infection or an uninfected control (not recorded which).

The chain is built from TRBV20-1 and TRBJ1-1; unclear D gene. This CDR3 spans 13 amino acids. CDR1 DFQATT and CDR2 SNEGSKA come from the germline V gene (reference sequence). Deletions cut 6 bases from V and 1 base from J, with 12 bases between. This chain's CDR3 is CSAATASNTEAFF. CDR3 nucleotide sequence: TGCAGTGCCGCGACGGCCTCGAACACTGAAGCTTTCTTT.

This clonotype came up many times. The gene calls are TRBV7-2 and TRBJ2-2; TRBD2 agrees at 12 bases. Losses at the gene ends were 7 bases for V and 2 bases for J; bases not matched to a gene: 5. The CDR3 runs to 16 residues. The V gene's germline CDR1 is SGHTA and CDR2 FQGNSA. CDR3 coding DNA: TGTGCCAGCATCCCTGGACTAGCGGGAAACACCGGGGAGCTGTTTTTT. Translated, it gives CASIPGLAGNTGELFF.

This chain's CDR3 is CASSARDYLTGELFF. The CDR3 DNA sequence: TGTGCCAGCAGCGCCCGGGACTATCTAACCGGGGAGCTGTTTTTT. The V gene is TRBV9, the J gene TRBJ2-2; 7 nucleotides align to TRBD2. The CDR3 spans 15 residues. The germline V gene has CDR1 SGDLS and CDR2 YYNGEE. V gave up 3 bases and J gave up 5 bases; unmatched junction bases: 7.

The chain recombines TRBV19 with TRBJ2-3, with D unclear. Germline assignment: CDR1 LNHDA and CDR2 SQIVND (reference sequence). Trimming left V 5 bases short and J 1 base short, with 13 bases between. The CDR3 contains 15 residues. CDR3 region: CASSPPAPRTDTQYF. In nucleotides, the CDR3 is TGTGCCAGTAGTCCCCCTGCACCTCGCACAGATACGCAGTATTTT.

The sample holds many counts of this clonotype. CDR3 residues: CASSLAGTGVVQPQHF. CDR3 coding DNA: TGTGCCAGCAGTTTAGCCGGGACAGGGGTAGTTCAGCCCCAGCATTTT. The chain is built from TRBV28 and TRBJ1-5; 10 bases fit TRBD1. The CDR3 is 16 amino acids. Germline V gene data show CDR1 as MDHEN and CDR2 as SYDVKM. The V gene end was trimmed by 2 bases and the J gene end by 6 bases; junction bases not matched to a gene: 7.

This clonotype has ten or more counts. The chain recombines TRBV9 with TRBJ1-1; D remains ambiguous. CDR1 and CDR2 from the germline V gene are SGDLS and YYNGEE. The CDR3 consists of 14 residues. The V end lost 1 base, the J end lost 1 base, and 8 bases lay between the germline ends. CDR3 sequence (DNA): TGTGCCAGCAGCGTAAACGTAGCGAACACTGAAGCTTTCTTT. It specifies CASSVNVANTEAFF.

At least ten counts were recorded for this clonotype. The genes are TRBV7-9 and TRBJ2-3; 11 bases match TRBD2. The length of the CDR3 is 18 residues. The trim removed 5 bases at V and 0 bases at J, leaving 10 bases unmatched. CDR1 SEHNR and CDR2 FQNEAQ come from the germline V gene (reference sequence). CDR3 nucleotides: TGTGCCAGCAGCAAAACTAGCGGGAGTTGGGCCAGCACAGATACGCAGTATTTT. Protein product: CASSKTSGSWASTDTQYF.

This clonotype has a handful of counts. V gene TRBV4-3 combines with J gene TRBJ2-3; weak D call: TRBD2 (6 bases). CDR1 LGHNA and CDR2 YSLEER come from the germline V gene. This CDR3 has 15 residues. V lost 4 bases to trimming and J lost 4 bases, with 15 bases between them. CDR3 DNA sequence: TGCGCCAGCAGCCCCGATTGGGGGGATCCAGATACGCAGTATTTT. Translating it yields CASSPDWGDPDTQYF.

This clonotype has more than one count but fewer than ten. The CDR3 does not close with the conserved phenylalanine or tryptophan, likely indicating a read error. The gene calls are TRBV20-1 and TRBJ2-1; 11 bases match TRBD2. CDR1 and CDR2 from the germline V gene are DFQATT and SNEGSKA (reference sequence). The CDR3 runs 22 residues. The V and J ends lost 3 bases and 0 bases, in that order; junction bases with no gene match: 22. CDR3 amino acids: CSASVGSGRDRKMAGSYNEQFL. In nucleotides, the CDR3 is TGCAGTGCTAGCGTCGGTAGCGGGAGGGACCGGAAGATGGCCGGCTCCTACAATGAGCAGTTCCTC.

This clonotype was counted only a few times. The rearrangement uses TRBV5-4 and TRBJ2-7; 10 bases align to TRBD2. The CDR3 consists of 14 residues. From germline, CDR1 is SGHNT and CDR2 YYREEE (reference sequence). After removal of 3 bases from V and 7 bases from J, the junction contained 7 bases not matched to a gene. CDR3 nucleotides: TGTGCCAGCAGCTCGCCCGGGACTAGCGTAGAGCAGTACTTC. This gives the protein CASSSPGTSVEQYF.

In its sample, this clonotype was seen a few times. This chain connects TRBV11-1 to TRBJ2-7; D possibly corresponds to TRBD2 (6 bases). Deletions cut 1 base from V and 2 bases from J, with 12 bases between. CDR3 size: 15 residues. Germline V gene data show CDR1 as SGHAT and CDR2 as FQDESV (reference sequence). The CDR3 protein is CASSLGGDPTYEQYF. CDR3 nucleotides: TGTGCCAGCAGCTTAGGCGGGGACCCAACCTACGAGCAGTACTTC.

This clonotype was counted only a few times. V and J are TRBV7-8 and TRBJ2-1; no reliable D call. The V gene's germline CDR1 is SGHVS and CDR2 FQNEAQ. The V end was cut by 3 bases, the J end by 0 bases, with 12 bases between. The CDR3 consists of 16 residues. The CDR3 protein is CASSLTPMGSYNEQFF. Here the CDR3 DNA reads TGTGCCAGCAGCTTGACACCAATGGGCTCCTACAATGAGCAGTTCTTC.

The chain uses TRBV4-3 and TRBJ2-7; D is ambiguous. The CDR3 has 13 amino acids. V was pared by 1 base and J by 5 bases, with 9 bases between. In germline, CDR1 is LGHNA, CDR2 YSLEER. CDR3: CASSQVLGHEQYF. CDR3 coding DNA: TGCGCCAGCAGCCAAGTCCTAGGTCACGAGCAGTACTTC.

This chain connects TRBV28 to TRBJ2-1; TRBD2 matches at 8 bases. This CDR3 spans 16 amino acids. J lost 16 bases, V lost 5 bases, and 22 bases had no gene match. Germline V CDR1 and CDR2: MDHEN, SYDVKM. CDR3 residues: CASSPPSGSHRTGLFF. The CDR3 DNA is TGTGCCAGCAGTCCCCCTAGCGGGTCCCACCGGACCGGCCTTTTCTTC.

This clonotype was picked up one time. This chain links TRBV28 with TRBJ1-1; 10 nucleotides line up with TRBD1. The CDR3 runs to 15 residues. The J segment lost 3 bases and the V segment lost 6 bases, leaving 7 bases of the junction unmatched. The germline CDR1 and CDR2 sequences are MDHEN and SYDVKM. CDR3 sequence (DNA): TGTGCCAGCAGAGCGACAGGGGGCGTTTACACTGAAGCTTTCTTT. Its protein product is CASRATGGVYTEAFF.

Only a few counts were recorded for this clonotype. The chain is built from TRBV27 and TRBJ2-3, with D hard to call. Deletions cut 7 bases from V and 0 bases from J, with 14 bases between. Germline CDR1 reads MNHEY; CDR2 reads SMNVEV (reference sequence). This CDR3 region has 15 residues. The CDR3 spells CASKSGVTSTDTQYF. In DNA form, the CDR3 reads TGTGCCAGCAAGTCTGGGGTAACTAGCACAGATACGCAGTATTTT.

The rearrangement joins TRBV28 to TRBJ2-7; D uncertain. Germline V gives CDR1 MDHEN, CDR2 SYDVKM. The V and J ends lost 2 bases and 0 bases respectively, with 11 bases between them. CDR3 size: 15 residues. DNA of the CDR3: TGTGCCAGCAGTTTAGTGAGTGGTCTCTCCTACGAGCAGTACTTC. This sequence encodes CASSLVSGLSYEQYF.

This clonotype appeared many times. The V call is TRBV12-3 or TRBV12-4, the J call TRBJ1-6, with TRBD1 matching over 9 bases. The CDR3 totals 14 residues. The ends lost 3 bases at V and 9 bases at J; junction bases unmatched: 3. The CDR3 nucleotides are TGTGCCAGCAGTTTGGGGACAGGGACTTCACCCCTCCACTTT. Translating it yields CASSLGTGTSPLHF.

CDR3 sequence reads: CASSLKGATEAFF. CDR3 nucleotide sequence: TGTGCCAGCAGCTTGAAGGGGGCAACTGAAGCTTTCTTT. The chain uses TRBV7-9 and TRBJ1-1; 7 bases fit TRBD1. The CDR3 consists of 13 residues. CDR1 and CDR2 from the germline V gene are SEHNR and FQNEAQ (reference sequence). Trimming took 3 bases from V and 5 from J; bases not matched to a gene: 3.